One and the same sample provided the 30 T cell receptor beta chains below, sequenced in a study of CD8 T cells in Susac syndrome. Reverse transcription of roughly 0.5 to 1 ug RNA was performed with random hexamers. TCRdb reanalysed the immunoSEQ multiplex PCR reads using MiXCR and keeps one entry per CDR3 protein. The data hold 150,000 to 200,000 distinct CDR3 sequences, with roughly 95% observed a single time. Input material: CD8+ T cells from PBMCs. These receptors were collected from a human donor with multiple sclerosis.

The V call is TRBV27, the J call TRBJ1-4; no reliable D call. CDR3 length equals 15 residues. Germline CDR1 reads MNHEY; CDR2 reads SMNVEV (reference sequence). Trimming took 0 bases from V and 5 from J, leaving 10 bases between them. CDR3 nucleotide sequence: TGTGCCAGCAGTTTATCGATCCAGGACAATGAAAAACTGTTTTTT. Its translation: CASSLSIQDNEKLFF.

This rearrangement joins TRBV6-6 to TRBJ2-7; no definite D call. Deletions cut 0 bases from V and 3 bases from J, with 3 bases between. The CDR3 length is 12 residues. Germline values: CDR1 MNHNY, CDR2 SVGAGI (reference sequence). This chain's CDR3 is CASSYSIYEQYF. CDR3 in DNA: TGTGCCAGCAGTTACTCAATCTACGAGCAGTACTTC.

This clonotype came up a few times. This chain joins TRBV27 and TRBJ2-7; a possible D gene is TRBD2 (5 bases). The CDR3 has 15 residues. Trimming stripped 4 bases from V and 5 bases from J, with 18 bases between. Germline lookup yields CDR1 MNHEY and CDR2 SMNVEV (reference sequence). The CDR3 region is CASSYRGGSGNEQYF. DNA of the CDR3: TGTGCCAGCAGTTACAGAGGAGGCTCTGGGAACGAGCAGTACTTC.

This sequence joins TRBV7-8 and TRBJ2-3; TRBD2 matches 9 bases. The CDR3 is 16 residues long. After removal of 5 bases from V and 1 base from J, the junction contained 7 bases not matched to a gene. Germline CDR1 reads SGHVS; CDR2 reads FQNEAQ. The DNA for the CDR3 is TGTGCCAGCAGCATGCGCGGGGGGGAAGGCACAGATACGCAGTATTTT. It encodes CASSMRGGEGTDTQYF.

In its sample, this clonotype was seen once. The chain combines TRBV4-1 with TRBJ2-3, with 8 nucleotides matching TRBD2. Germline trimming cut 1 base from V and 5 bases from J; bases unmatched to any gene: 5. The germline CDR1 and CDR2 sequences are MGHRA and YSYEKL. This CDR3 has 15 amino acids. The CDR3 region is CASSQAGGPGDTQYF. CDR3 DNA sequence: TGCGCCAGCAGCCAAGCGGGAGGGCCGGGAGATACGCAGTATTTT.

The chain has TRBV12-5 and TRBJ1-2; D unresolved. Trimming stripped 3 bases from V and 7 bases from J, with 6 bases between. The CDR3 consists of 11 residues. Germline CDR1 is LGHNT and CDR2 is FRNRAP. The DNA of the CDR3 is TGTGCTAGTGGTTTTTGGGGTGGCTACACCTTC. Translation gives CASGFWGGYTF.

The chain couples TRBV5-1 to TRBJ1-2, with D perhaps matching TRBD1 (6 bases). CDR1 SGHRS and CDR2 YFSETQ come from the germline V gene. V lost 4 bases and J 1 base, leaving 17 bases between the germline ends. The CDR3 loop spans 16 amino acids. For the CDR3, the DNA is TGCGCCAGCAGCAACGACCGGAGCAGGGGTAACTATGGCTACACCTTC. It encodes CASSNDRSRGNYGYTF.

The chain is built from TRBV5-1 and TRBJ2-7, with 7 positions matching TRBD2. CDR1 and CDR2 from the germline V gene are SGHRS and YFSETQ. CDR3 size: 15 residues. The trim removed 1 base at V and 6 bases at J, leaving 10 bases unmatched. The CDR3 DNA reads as TGCGCCAGCAGCTTGTTGTTGTGGGAGGGCCCCGAGCAGTACTTC. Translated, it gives CASSLLLWEGPEQYF.

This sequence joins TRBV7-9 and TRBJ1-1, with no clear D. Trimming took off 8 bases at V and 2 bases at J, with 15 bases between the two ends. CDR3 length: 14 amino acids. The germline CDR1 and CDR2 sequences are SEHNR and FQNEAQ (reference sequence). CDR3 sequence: CASRNRGANTEAFF. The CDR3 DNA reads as TGTGCCAGCCGGAACCGTGGAGCCAACACTGAAGCTTTCTTT.

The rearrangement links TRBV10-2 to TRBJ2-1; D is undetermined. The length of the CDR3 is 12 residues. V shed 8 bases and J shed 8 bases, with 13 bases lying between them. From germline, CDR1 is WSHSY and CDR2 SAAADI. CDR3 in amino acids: CASLIGGDEQFF. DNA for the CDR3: TGCGCCAGCTTAATCGGTGGCGATGAGCAGTTCTTC.

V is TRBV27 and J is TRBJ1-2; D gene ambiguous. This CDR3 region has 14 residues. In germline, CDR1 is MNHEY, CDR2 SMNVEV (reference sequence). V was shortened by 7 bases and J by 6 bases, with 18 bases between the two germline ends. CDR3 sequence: CASKRLRGWDGYTF. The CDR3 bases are TGTGCCAGCAAACGCCTCCGGGGTTGGGATGGCTACACCTTC.

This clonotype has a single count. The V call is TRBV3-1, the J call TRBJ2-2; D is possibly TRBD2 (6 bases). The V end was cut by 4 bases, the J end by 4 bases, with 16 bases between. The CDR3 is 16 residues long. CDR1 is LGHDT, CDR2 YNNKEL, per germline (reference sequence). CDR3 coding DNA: TGTGCCAGCAGCCCCAGTTCGGGGGTCGGCACCGGGGAGCTGTTTTTT. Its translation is CASSPSSGVGTGELFF.

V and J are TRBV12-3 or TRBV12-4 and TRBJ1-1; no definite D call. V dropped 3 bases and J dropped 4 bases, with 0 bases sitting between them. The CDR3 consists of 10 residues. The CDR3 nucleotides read TGTGCCAGCAGTTTCACTGAAGCTTTCTTT. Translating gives CASSFTEAFF.

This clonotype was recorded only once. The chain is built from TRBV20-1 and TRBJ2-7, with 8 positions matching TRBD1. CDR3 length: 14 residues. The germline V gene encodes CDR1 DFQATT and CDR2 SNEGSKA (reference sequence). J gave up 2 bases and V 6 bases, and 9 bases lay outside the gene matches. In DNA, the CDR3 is TGCAGTGCGAAAGACAGGGGAATTACCTACGAGCAGTACTTC. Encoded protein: CSAKDRGITYEQYF.

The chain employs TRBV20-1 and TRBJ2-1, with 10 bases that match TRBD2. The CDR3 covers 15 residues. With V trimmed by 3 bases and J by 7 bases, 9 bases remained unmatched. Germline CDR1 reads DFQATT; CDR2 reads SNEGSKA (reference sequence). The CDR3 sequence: CSASVVSGGWNEQFF. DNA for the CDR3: TGCAGTGCTAGCGTCGTTAGCGGGGGGTGGAATGAGCAGTTCTTC.

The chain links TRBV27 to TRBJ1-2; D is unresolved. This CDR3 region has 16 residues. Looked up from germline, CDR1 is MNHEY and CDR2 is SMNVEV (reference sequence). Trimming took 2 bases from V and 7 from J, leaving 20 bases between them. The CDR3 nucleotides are TGTGCCAGCAGTTTAGGGCAGAGCCTGAGGTGGGTTGGCTACACCTTC. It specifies CASSLGQSLRWVGYTF.

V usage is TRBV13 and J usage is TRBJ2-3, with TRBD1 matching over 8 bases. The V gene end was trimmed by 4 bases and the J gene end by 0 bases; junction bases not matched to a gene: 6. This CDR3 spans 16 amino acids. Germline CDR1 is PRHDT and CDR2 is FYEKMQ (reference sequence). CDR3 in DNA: TGTGCCAGCAGCTCCAGGGGGCGGGGCAGCACAGATACGCAGTATTTT. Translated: CASSSRGRGSTDTQYF.

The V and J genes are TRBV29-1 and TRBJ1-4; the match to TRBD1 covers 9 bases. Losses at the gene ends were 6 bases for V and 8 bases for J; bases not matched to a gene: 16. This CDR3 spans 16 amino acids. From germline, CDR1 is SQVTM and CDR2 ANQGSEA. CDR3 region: CSVTTYRGRKDEKLFF. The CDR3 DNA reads TGCAGCGTGACGACCTACAGGGGGCGAAAAGACGAAAAACTGTTTTTT.

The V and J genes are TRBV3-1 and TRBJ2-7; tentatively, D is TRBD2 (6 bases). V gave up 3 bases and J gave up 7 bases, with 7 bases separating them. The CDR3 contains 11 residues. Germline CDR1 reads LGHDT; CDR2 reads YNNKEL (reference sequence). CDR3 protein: CASSQEGEQYF. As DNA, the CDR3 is TGTGCCAGCAGCCAGGAGGGGGAGCAGTACTTC.

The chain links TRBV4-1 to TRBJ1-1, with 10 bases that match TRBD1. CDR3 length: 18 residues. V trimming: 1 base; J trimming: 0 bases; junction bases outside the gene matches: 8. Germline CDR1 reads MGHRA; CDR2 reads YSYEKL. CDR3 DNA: TGCGCCAGCAGCCAAGGTTTGACGGGACAGGGGCTGAACACTGAAGCTTTCTTT. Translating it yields CASSQGLTGQGLNTEAFF.

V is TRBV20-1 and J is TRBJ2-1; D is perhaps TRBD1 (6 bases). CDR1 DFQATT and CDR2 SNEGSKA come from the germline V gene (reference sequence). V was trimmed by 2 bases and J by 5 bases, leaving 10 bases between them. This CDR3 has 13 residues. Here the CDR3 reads CSARWDIHNEQFF. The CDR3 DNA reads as TGCAGTGCTAGATGGGACATCCACAATGAGCAGTTCTTC.

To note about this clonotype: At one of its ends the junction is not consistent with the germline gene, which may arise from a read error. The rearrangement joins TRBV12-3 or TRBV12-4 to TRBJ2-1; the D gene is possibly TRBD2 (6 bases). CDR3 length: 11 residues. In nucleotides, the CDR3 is TGTGCCAGCAGTCTAGCGTCGGAGCAGTTCTTC. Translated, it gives CASSLASEQFF.

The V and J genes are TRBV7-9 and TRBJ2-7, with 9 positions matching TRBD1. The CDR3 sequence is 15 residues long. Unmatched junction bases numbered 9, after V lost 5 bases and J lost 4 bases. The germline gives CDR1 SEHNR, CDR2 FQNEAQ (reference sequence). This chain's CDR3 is CASSASDRGDYEQYF. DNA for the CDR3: TGTGCCAGCAGCGCCTCGGACAGGGGAGATTACGAGCAGTACTTC.

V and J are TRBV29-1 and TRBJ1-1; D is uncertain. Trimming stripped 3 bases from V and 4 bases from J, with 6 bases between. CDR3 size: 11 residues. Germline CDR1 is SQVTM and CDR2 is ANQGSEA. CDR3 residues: CSVDWVTEAFF. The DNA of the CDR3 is TGCAGCGTTGATTGGGTCACTGAAGCTTTCTTT. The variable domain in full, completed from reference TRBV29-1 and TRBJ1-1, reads SAVISQKPSRDICQRGTSLTIQCQVDSQVTMMFWYRQQPGQSLTLIATANQGSEATYESGFVIDKFPISRPNLTFSTLTVSNMSPEDSSIYLCSVDWVTEAFFGQGTRLTVV.

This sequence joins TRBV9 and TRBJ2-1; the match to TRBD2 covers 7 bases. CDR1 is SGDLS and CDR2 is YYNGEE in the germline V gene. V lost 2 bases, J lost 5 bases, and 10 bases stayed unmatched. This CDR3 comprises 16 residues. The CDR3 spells CASSVHGGLTNNEQFF. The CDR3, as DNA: TGTGCCAGCAGCGTCCACGGGGGACTAACTAACAATGAGCAGTTCTTC.

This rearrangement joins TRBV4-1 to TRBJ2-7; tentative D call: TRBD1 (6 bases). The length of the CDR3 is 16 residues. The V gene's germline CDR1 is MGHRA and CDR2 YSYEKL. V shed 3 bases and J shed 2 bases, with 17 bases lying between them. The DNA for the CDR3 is TGCGCCAGCAGCCAGGGGGCGGACAGACTAACCTACGAGCAGTACTTC. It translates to CASSQGADRLTYEQYF.

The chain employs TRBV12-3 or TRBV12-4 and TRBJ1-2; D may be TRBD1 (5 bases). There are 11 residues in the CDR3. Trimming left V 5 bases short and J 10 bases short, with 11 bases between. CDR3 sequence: CASSAPGSYTF. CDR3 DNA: TGTGCCAGCAGTGCACCAGGGTCCTACACCTTC.

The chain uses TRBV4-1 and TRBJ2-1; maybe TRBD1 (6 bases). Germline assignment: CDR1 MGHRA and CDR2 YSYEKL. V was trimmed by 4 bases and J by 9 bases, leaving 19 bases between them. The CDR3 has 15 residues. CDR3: CASSPTGTPRSEQFF. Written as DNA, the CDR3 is TGCGCCAGCAGCCCAACCGGGACACCGAGATCTGAGCAGTTCTTC.

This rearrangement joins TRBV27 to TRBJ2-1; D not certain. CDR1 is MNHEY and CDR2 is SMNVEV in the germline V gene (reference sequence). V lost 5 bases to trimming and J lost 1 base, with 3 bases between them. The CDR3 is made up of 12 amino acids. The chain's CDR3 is CASSRSYNEQFF. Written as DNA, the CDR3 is TGTGCCAGCAGTCGGTCCTACAATGAGCAGTTCTTC.

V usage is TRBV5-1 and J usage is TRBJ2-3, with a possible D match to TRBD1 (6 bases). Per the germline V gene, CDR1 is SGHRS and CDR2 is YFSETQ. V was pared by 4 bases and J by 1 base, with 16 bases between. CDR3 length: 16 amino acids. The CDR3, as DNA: TGCGCCAGCAGCCCCGGGGACATACTCGGCACAGATACGCAGTATTTT. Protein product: CASSPGDILGTDTQYF.